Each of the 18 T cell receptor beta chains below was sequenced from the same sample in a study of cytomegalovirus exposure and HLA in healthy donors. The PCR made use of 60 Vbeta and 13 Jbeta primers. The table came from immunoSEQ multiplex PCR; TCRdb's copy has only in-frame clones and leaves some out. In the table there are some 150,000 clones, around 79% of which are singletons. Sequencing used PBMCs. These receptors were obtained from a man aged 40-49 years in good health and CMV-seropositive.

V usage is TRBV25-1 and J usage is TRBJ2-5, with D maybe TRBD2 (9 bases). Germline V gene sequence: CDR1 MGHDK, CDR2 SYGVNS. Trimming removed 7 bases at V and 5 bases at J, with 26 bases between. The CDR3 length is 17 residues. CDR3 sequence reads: CASTPGGASGVGETQYF. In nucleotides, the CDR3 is TGTGCCAGCACCCCAGGGGGCGCTAGCGGGGTGGGGGAGACCCAGTACTTC.

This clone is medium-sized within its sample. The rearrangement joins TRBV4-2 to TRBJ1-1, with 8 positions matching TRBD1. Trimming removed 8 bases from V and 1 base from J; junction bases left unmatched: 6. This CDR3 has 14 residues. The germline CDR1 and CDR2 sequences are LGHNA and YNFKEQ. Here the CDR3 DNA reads TGTGCCAGCCGTTACGGGACAGGGAACACTGAAGCTTTCTTT. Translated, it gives CASRYGTGNTEAFF.

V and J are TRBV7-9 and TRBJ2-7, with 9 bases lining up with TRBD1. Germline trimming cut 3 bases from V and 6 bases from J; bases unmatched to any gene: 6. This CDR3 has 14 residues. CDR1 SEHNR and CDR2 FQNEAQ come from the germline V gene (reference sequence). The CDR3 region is CASSLGPTGGEQYF. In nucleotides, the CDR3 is TGTGCCAGCAGCTTGGGCCCGACAGGGGGCGAGCAGTACTTC.

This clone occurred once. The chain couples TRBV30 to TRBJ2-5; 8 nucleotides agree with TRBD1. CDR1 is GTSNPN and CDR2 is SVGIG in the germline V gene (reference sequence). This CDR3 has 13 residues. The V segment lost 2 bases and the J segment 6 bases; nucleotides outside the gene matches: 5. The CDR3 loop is CAWSTGGGKTQYF. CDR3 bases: TGTGCCTGGAGTACAGGGGGTGGGAAGACCCAGTACTTC.

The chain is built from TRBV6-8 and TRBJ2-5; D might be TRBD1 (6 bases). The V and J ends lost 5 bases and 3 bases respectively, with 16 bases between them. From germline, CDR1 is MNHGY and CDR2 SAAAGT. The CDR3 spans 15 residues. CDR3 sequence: CASSLTGSWKETQYF. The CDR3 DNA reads TGTGCCAGCAGTCTCACAGGGTCGTGGAAAGAGACCCAGTACTTC.

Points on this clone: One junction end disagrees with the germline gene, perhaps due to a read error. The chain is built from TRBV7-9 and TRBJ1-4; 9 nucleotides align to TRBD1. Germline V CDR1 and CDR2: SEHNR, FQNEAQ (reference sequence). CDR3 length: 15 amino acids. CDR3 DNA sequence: TGTTCCAGCACCGCAGACAGGGGGGCTAATGAAAAACTGTTTTTT. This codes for CSSTADRGANEKLFF.

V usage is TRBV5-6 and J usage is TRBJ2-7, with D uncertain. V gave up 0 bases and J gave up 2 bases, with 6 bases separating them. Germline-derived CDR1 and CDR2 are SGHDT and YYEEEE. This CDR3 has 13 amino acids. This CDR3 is CASSLDRAYEQYF. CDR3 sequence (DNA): TGTGCCAGCAGCTTGGACAGAGCCTACGAGCAGTACTTC.

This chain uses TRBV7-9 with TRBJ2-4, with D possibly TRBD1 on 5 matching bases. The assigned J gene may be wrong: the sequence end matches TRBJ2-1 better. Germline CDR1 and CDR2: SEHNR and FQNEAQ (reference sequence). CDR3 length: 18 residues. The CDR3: CASTPLRTPGLAKNIQFF. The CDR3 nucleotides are TGTGCCAGCACCCCCCTAAGGACCCCAGGGTTGGCCAAAAACATTCAGTTCTTC.

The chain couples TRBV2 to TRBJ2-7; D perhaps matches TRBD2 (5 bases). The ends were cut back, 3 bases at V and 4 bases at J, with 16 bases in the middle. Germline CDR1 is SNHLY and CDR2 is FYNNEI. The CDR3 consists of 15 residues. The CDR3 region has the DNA TGTGCCAGCAGTGAGAGGAGCGGACTTGGGTACGAGCAGTACTTC. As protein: CASSERSGLGYEQYF.

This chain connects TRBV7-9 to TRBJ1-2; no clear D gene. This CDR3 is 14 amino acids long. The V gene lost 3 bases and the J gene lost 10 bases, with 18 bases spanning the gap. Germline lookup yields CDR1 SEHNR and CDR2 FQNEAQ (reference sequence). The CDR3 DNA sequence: TGTGCCAGCAGCTTTGCCCTGACCTCGAGGGACTACACCTTC. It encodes CASSFALTSRDYTF.

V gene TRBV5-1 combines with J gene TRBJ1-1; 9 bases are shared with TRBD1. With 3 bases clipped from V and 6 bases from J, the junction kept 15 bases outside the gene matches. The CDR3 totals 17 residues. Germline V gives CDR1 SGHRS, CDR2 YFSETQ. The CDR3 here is CASSSTQGTGNGAEAFF. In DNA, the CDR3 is TGCGCCAGCAGCTCCACCCAGGGGACAGGGAACGGGGCTGAAGCTTTCTTT.

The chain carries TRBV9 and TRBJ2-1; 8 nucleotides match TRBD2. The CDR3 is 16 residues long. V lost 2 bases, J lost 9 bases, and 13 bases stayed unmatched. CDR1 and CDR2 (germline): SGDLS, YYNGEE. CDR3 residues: CASSVIPAGARGEQFF. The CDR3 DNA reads TGTGCCAGCAGCGTTATACCAGCGGGAGCCCGGGGTGAGCAGTTCTTC.

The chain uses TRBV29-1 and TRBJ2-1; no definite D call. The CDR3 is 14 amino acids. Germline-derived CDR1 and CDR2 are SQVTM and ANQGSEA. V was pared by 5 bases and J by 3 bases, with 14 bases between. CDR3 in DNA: TGCAGCGTTAGAGCCCCACTAAACTACAATGAGCAGTTCTTC. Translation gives CSVRAPLNYNEQFF.

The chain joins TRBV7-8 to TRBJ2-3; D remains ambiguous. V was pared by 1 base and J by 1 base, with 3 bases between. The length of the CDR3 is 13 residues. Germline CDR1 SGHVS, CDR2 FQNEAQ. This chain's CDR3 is CASSLERTDTQYF. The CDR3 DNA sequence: TGTGCCAGCAGCTTAGAGCGCACAGATACGCAGTATTTT.

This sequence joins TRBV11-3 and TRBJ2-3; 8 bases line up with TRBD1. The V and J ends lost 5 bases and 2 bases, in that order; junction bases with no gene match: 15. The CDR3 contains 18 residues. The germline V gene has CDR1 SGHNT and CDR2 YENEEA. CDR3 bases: TGTGCCAGCAGCCCAGGCTCTATCGGGACAGGTAACACAGATACGCAGTATTTT. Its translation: CASSPGSIGTGNTDTQYF.

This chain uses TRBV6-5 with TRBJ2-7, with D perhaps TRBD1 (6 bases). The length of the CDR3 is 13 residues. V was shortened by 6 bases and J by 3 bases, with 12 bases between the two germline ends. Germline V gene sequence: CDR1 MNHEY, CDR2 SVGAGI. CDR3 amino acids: CASRPGTLYEQYF. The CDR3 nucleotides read TGTGCCAGCAGGCCCGGGACACTCTACGAGCAGTACTTC.

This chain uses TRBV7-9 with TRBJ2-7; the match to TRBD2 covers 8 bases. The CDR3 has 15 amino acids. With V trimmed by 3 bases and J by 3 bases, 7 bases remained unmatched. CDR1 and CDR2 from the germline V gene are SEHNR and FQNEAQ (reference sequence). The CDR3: CASSLVRGRNYEQYF. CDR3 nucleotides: TGTGCCAGCAGCTTGGTTCGCGGGAGGAACTACGAGCAGTACTTC. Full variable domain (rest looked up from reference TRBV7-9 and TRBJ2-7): DTGVSQNPRHKITKRGQNVTFRCDPISEHNRLYWYRQTLGQGPEFLTYFQNEAQLEKSRLLSDRFSAERPKGSFSTLEIQRTEQGDSAMYLCASSLVRGRNYEQYFGPGTRLTVT.

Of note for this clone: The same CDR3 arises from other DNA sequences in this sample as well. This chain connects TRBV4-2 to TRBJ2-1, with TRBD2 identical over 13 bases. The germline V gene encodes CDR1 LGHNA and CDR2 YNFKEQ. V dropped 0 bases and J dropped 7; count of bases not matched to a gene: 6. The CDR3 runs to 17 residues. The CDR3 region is CASSQEGRTSGSNEQFF. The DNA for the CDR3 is TGTGCCAGCAGCCAAGAGGGGCGGACTAGCGGGAGTAATGAGCAGTTCTTC.